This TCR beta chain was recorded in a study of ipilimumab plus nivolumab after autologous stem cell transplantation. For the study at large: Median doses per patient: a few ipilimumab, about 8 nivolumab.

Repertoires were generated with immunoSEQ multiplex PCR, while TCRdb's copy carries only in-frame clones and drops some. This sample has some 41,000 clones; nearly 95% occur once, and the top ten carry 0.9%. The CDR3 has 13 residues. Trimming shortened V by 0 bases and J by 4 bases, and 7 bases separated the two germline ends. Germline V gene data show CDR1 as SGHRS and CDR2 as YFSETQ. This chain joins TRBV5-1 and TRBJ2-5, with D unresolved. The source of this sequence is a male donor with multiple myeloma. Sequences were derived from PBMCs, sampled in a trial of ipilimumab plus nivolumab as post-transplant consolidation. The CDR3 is CASSLAVSETQYF. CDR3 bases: TGCGCCAGCAGCTTGGCGGTTTCAGAGACCCAGTACTTC.